This entry lists 23 T cell receptor beta chains sequenced from one sample in a study of blood T cell repertoires in COVID-19. Assay used: immunoSEQ multiplex PCR; TCRdb lists only in-frame clones, some missing. This table holds about 270,000 clones, around 93% found once. The sequencing sample was made of PBMCs or T cells enriched from blood (not recorded which). All receptors derive from a middle-aged man who had been exposed to COVID-19.

V usage is TRBV12-3 or TRBV12-4 and J usage is TRBJ1-1; D might be TRBD1 (5 bases). The CDR3 has 13 residues. The V gene lost 2 bases and the J gene lost 3 bases, with 7 bases spanning the gap. The CDR3, as DNA: TGTGCCAGCAGTTTAAGGGGATACACTGAAGCTTTCTTT. Its translation is CASSLRGYTEAFF.

The chain links TRBV3-1 (or the pseudogene TRBV3-2) to TRBJ2-4; 10 nucleotides align to TRBD2. The V gene's germline CDR1 is LGHDT and CDR2 YNNKEL (reference sequence). Unmatched junction bases numbered 12, after V lost 1 base and J lost 6 bases. CDR3 size: 18 residues. The CDR3 sequence is CASSQVVASGSDGNIQYF. In nucleotides, the CDR3 is TGTGCCAGCAGCCAAGTCGTGGCTAGCGGGAGCGACGGAAACATTCAGTACTTC.

V is TRBV15 and J is TRBJ1-5; D remains unclear. V lost 0 bases and J 7 bases, leaving 4 bases between the germline ends. CDR1 and CDR2 from the germline V gene are LNHNV and YYDKDF (reference sequence). The CDR3 contains 12 residues. The CDR3 DNA sequence: TGTGCCACCAGCAGAGATCAGCAGCCCCAGCATTTT. Translation: CATSRDQQPQHF.

J is TRBJ2-3 and V is TRBV7-6, with D tentatively TRBD1 (6 bases). The germline V gene encodes CDR1 SGHVS and CDR2 FNYEAQ. Trimming left V 6 bases short and J 1 base short, with 14 bases between. This CDR3 has 15 amino acids. Written as DNA, the CDR3 is TGTGCCAGCAGGATAACAGGGTACGGCACAGATACGCAGTATTTT. It yields the protein CASRITGYGTDTQYF.

The chain recombines TRBV2 with TRBJ1-1; 7 nucleotides align to TRBD1. This CDR3 is 15 amino acids long. Germline CDR1 is SNHLY and CDR2 is FYNNEI. Trimming removed 6 bases from V and 3 bases from J; junction bases left unmatched: 10. For the CDR3, the DNA is TGTGCCAGCAGATCCCAGGGACAGAGAGACACTGAAGCTTTCTTT. Translated: CASRSQGQRDTEAFF.

The chain carries TRBV5-1 and TRBJ2-5, with D possibly TRBD2 on 5 matching bases. Germline CDR1 SGHRS, CDR2 YFSETQ. V lost 0 bases to trimming and J lost 3 bases, with 12 bases between them. The CDR3 is 15 residues long. CDR3 amino acids: CASSLGGVGEETQYF. In DNA, the CDR3 is TGCGCCAGCAGCTTGGGGGGAGTGGGTGAAGAGACCCAGTACTTC. Complete variable domain (other parts from reference TRBV5-1 and TRBJ2-5): KAGVTQTPRYLIKTRGQQVTLSCSPISGHRSVSWYQQTPGQGLQFLFEYFSETQRNKGNFPGRFSGRQFSNSRSEMNVSTLELGDSALYLCASSLGGVGEETQYFGPGTRLLVL.

V gene TRBV7-8 combines with J gene TRBJ1-1; the D gene is possibly TRBD1 (6 bases). Trimming removed 6 bases from V and 4 bases from J, with 12 bases in between. Germline CDR1 is SGHVS and CDR2 is FQNEAQ. The CDR3 consists of 13 residues. The CDR3 spells CASSQRQVTEAFF. The CDR3 region has the DNA TGTGCCAGCAGTCAGAGACAGGTCACTGAAGCTTTCTTT.

This chain uses TRBV5-1 with TRBJ2-2, with 9 nucleotides matching TRBD1. The length of the CDR3 is 15 residues. Germline values: CDR1 SGHRS, CDR2 YFSETQ. The V segment lost 3 bases and the J segment 6 bases; nucleotides outside the gene matches: 6. The CDR3 here is CASSSRDRVAGELFF. The CDR3 DNA sequence: TGCGCCAGCAGCTCCCGGGACAGGGTCGCCGGGGAGCTGTTTTTT.

This chain links TRBV9 with TRBJ1-2, with D unresolved. The V gene's germline CDR1 is SGDLS and CDR2 YYNGEE. The CDR3 covers 12 residues. Trimming removed 3 bases at V and 6 bases at J, with 9 bases between. CDR3 DNA sequence: TGTGCCAGCAGCGCATGGGAGCATGGCTACACCTTC. This translates into CASSAWEHGYTF. Based on the CDR3 plus reference TRBV9 and TRBJ1-2, the full variable domain is DSGVTQTPKHLITATGQRVTLRCSPRSGDLSVYWYQQSLDQGLQFLIQYYNGEERAKGNILERFSAQQFPDLHSELNLSSLELGDSALYFCASSAWEHGYTFGSGTRLTVV.

The V gene is TRBV24-1, the J gene TRBJ2-2; 9 bases fit TRBD1. CDR3 size: 18 residues. J gave up 5 bases and V 2 bases, and 11 bases lay outside the gene matches. Germline values: CDR1 KGHDR, CDR2 SFDVKD. CDR3 bases: TGTGCCACCAGTGATTCCGGGTTTACAGGGGGCATGACCGGGGAGCTGTTTTTT. This codes for CATSDSGFTGGMTGELFF.

V and J are TRBV27 and TRBJ1-1; the D gene is possibly TRBD1 (6 bases). The V and J ends lost 3 bases and 5 bases respectively, with 22 bases between them. The CDR3 consists of 17 residues. The germline CDR1 and CDR2 sequences are MNHEY and SMNVEV (reference sequence). This chain's CDR3 is CASSFTWDVEGGTEAFF. The CDR3 DNA reads as TGTGCCAGCAGTTTTACTTGGGACGTAGAGGGGGGGACTGAAGCTTTCTTT.

The gene calls are TRBV11-2 and TRBJ1-1; D remains ambiguous. This CDR3 contains 12 residues. Trimming cost V 5 bases and J 4 bases, with 8 bases left between them. Germline V gives CDR1 SGHAT, CDR2 FQNNGV. This chain's CDR3 is CASSLGFTEAFF. The CDR3 region has the DNA TGTGCCAGCAGCCTCGGGTTCACTGAAGCTTTCTTT. The entire variable domain, with the rest obtained from reference TRBV11-2 and TRBJ1-1, is as follows: EAGVAQSPRYKIIEKRQSVAFWCNPISGHATLYWYQQILGQGPKLLIQFQNNGVVDDSQLPKDRFSAERLKGVDSTLKIQPAKLEDSAVYLCASSLGFTEAFFGQGTRLTVV.

The rearrangement links TRBV4-3 to TRBJ2-7; 14 bases align to TRBD2. The V gene end was trimmed by 6 bases and the J gene end by 6 bases; junction bases not matched to a gene: 4. This CDR3 has 14 residues. CDR1 LGHNA and CDR2 YSLEER come from the germline V gene. The CDR3 DNA follows: TGCGCCAGCAGTCGGGGGACTAGCGGGAGCGAGCAGTACTTC. It codes for CASSRGTSGSEQYF.

The chain joins TRBV5-4 to TRBJ2-5; D unclear. Trimming took off 0 bases at V and 4 bases at J, with 13 bases between the two ends. The germline V gene encodes CDR1 SGHNT and CDR2 YYREEE (reference sequence). The CDR3 loop spans 15 amino acids. CDR3 region: CASSLDAARGETQYF. The CDR3 nucleotides are TGTGCCAGCAGCTTGGATGCAGCCCGAGGAGAGACCCAGTACTTC.

The chain combines TRBV12-3 or TRBV12-4 with TRBJ2-7; TRBD1 aligns across 10 bases. Losses at the gene ends were 4 bases for V and 5 bases for J; bases not matched to a gene: 2. This CDR3 is 13 amino acids long. The CDR3: CASSSGTGDEQYF. CDR3 DNA sequence: TGTGCCAGCAGTTCAGGGACAGGGGACGAGCAGTACTTC.

Notes on this clone: Germline and junction disagree at one end, which may indicate a read error. The CDR3 region has the DNA TGTGTCAGCAGTTTATGGGAGGGGGCCTATGGCTACACCTTC. Translation: CVSSLWEGAYGYTF. The genes are TRBV28 and TRBJ1-2; 7 nucleotides match TRBD1. CDR1 and CDR2 from the germline V gene are MDHEN and SYDVKM. This CDR3 spans 14 amino acids.

This clone was seen a single time. The chain recombines TRBV9 with TRBJ2-1; 13 bases map to TRBD2. Germline V gene lookup returns CDR1 SGDLS and CDR2 YYNGEE. V was clipped by 0 bases and J by 7 bases; unmatched bases: 7. The CDR3 spans 17 residues. CDR3 region: CASSVGTSGSSLNEQFF. DNA of the CDR3: TGTGCCAGCAGCGTAGGGACTAGCGGGAGTTCATTGAATGAGCAGTTCTTC.

The genes are TRBV6-6 and TRBJ2-1; maybe TRBD2 (5 bases). The germline V and J ends were trimmed by 6 bases and 5 bases, with 11 bases remaining between them. CDR3 length: 13 residues. Germline-derived CDR1 and CDR2 are MNHNY and SVGAGI (reference sequence). CDR3 nucleotides: TGTGCCAGCAGCACGATTAGCGACAATGAGCAGTTCTTC. Translated: CASSTISDNEQFF.

CDR3: CAWSARSRGYTF. The CDR3 bases are TGTGCCTGGAGTGCTAGGTCCCGGGGCTACACCTTC. The chain links TRBV30 to TRBJ1-2, with D hard to call. CDR3 length: 12 amino acids. The germline V gene has CDR1 GTSNPN and CDR2 SVGIG (reference sequence). V was trimmed by 1 base and J by 8 bases, leaving 11 bases between them.

This clone is a singleton in its sample. This chain joins TRBV9 and TRBJ2-7; D may be TRBD1 (6 bases). Germline values: CDR1 SGDLS, CDR2 YYNGEE. Trimming shortened V by 0 bases and J by 5 bases, and 15 bases separated the two germline ends. This CDR3 has 15 residues. CDR3 bases: TGTGCCAGCAGCGTAGGTTGGCAGGGGTACCACGAGCAGTACTTC. This sequence encodes CASSVGWQGYHEQYF.

This chain joins TRBV6-2 or TRBV6-3 and TRBJ1-3; the D is unclear. V lost 4 bases, J lost 7 bases, and 8 bases lay in between. Germline V gives CDR1 MNHEY, CDR2 SVGEGT. The CDR3 length is 12 residues. As DNA, the CDR3 is TGTGCCAGCAGTTCCAGTCTGAACACCATATATTTT. It translates to CASSSSLNTIYF.

This clone was observed once. The chain couples TRBV27 to TRBJ2-7; D is undetermined. V was pared by 5 bases and J by 2 bases, with 10 bases between. The germline CDR1 and CDR2 sequences are MNHEY and SMNVEV (reference sequence). The CDR3 runs to 13 residues. CDR3 nucleotides: TGTGCCAGCAGTACGAGACTTACCTACGAGCAGTACTTC. This encodes CASSTRLTYEQYF.

The chain links TRBV3-1 (or the pseudogene TRBV3-2) to TRBJ2-7; tentatively, D is TRBD2 (6 bases). The CDR3 is made up of 14 amino acids. The V gene lost 5 bases and the J gene lost 6 bases, with 17 bases spanning the gap. Germline-derived CDR1 and CDR2 are LGHDT and YNNKEL (reference sequence). The DNA for the CDR3 is TGTGCCAGCAGCTTAAAGACTAGATGGCTCGAGCAGTACTTC. Translation: CASSLKTRWLEQYF.